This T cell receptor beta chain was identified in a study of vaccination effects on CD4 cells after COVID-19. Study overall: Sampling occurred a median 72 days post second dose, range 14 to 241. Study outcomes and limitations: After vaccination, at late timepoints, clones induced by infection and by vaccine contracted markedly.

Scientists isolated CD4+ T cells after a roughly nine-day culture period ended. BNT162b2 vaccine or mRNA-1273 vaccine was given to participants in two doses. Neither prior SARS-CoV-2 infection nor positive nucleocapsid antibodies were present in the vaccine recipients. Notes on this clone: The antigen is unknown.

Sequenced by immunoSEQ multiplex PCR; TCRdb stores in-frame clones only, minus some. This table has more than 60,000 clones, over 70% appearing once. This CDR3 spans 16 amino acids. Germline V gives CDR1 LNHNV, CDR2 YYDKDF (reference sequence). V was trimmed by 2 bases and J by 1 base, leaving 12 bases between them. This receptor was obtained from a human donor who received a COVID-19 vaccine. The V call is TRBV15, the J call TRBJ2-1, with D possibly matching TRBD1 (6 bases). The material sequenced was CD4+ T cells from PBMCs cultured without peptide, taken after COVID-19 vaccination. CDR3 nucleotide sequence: TGTGCCACCAGCAGAAGCAAGGGGGAATCCTACAATGAGCAGTTCTTC. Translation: CATSRSKGESYNEQFF.